This entry lists 20 T cell receptor beta chains sequenced from one sample in a study of shared clonotypes between healthy human individuals. Sequenced by immunoSEQ multiplex PCR; TCRdb stores in-frame clones only, minus some. The table records millions of clones, about 95% of them present only once. As defined, naive CD8 cells were CD45RO-negative and positively selected for CCR7, with terminally differentiated effector memory CD45RA+ cells excluded. Sequenced input: naive CD8+ T cells sorted from blood. The receptors come from a man younger than 35 in good health.

The chain links TRBV5-6 to TRBJ2-3; the match to TRBD2 covers 10 bases. This CDR3 region has 15 residues. J lost 3 bases, V lost 0 bases, and 1 base had no gene match. Germline CDR1 and CDR2: SGHDT and YYEEEE. The CDR3 here is CASSLVLAGTDTQYF. The CDR3, as DNA: TGTGCCAGCAGCTTGGTACTAGCGGGAACAGATACGCAGTATTTT.

The J gene is TRBJ2-1, the V gene TRBV13; 10 nucleotides line up with TRBD2. CDR1 and CDR2 (germline): PRHDT, FYEKMQ (reference sequence). The CDR3 runs 13 residues. J was trimmed by 7 bases and V by 9 bases; bases with no gene match: 6. CDR3 nucleotide sequence: TGTGCCAGTTTGGGACTAGCGTCAAATGAGCAGTTCTTC. Translation gives CASLGLASNEQFF.

This clone appeared once. The chain uses TRBV4-1 and TRBJ2-3; a weak D match, TRBD2 (6 bases). Germline assignment: CDR1 MGHRA and CDR2 YSYEKL. The V end lost 2 bases, the J end lost 0 bases, and 12 bases lay between the germline ends. This CDR3 contains 16 residues. CDR3 amino acids: CASSQFASASTDTQYF. The CDR3, as DNA: TGCGCCAGCAGCCAATTTGCTAGCGCGAGCACAGATACGCAGTATTTT.

The rearrangement uses TRBV5-6 and TRBJ2-7; no reliable D call. Per germline, CDR1 SGHDT and CDR2 YYEEEE. V dropped 0 bases and J dropped 5 bases, with 6 bases sitting between them. There are 12 residues in the CDR3. CDR3 region: CASSLDSDEQYF. The CDR3 DNA sequence: TGTGCCAGCAGCTTGGATTCTGACGAGCAGTACTTC.

The chain has TRBV4-3 and TRBJ2-1, with 7 nucleotides matching TRBD2. Germline CDR1 LGHNA, CDR2 YSLEER. CDR3 length: 17 amino acids. Unmatched junction bases numbered 13, after V lost 2 bases and J lost 6 bases. CDR3 amino acids: CASSQTGLEMHTNEQFF. CDR3 DNA sequence: TGCGCCAGCAGCCAAACCGGACTAGAAATGCACACCAATGAGCAGTTCTTC.

The rearrangement links TRBV28 to TRBJ2-5; either TRBD1 or TRBD2 may supply D (5 bases each). The CDR3 consists of 18 residues. CDR1 MDHEN and CDR2 SYDVKM come from the germline V gene. With 1 base removed from V and 5 bases from J, the gap between germline ends came to 23 bases. The CDR3 sequence is CASSLSGEGIFYGETQYF. CDR3 nucleotide sequence: TGTGCCAGCAGTTTATCCGGCGAGGGGATATTTTATGGGGAGACCCAGTACTTC.

The genes are TRBV7-2 and TRBJ2-7, with 9 bases fitting TRBD1. Germline values: CDR1 SGHTA, CDR2 FQGNSA. Germline trimming cut 1 base from V and 3 bases from J; bases unmatched to any gene: 4. The CDR3 has 15 residues. CDR3 amino acids: CASSLGGQGLYEQYF. As DNA, the CDR3 is TGTGCCAGCAGCTTAGGCGGACAGGGGCTCTACGAGCAGTACTTC.

The V gene is TRBV6-6, the J gene TRBJ2-7; 10 bases are a match to TRBD1. Germline CDR1 and CDR2: MNHNY and SVGAGI (reference sequence). V was clipped by 2 bases and J by 3 bases; unmatched bases: 4. CDR3 length: 15 amino acids. Here the CDR3 DNA reads TGTGCCAGCAGTTACATCTGGACAGGGGGCTACGAGCAGTACTTC. Translated, it gives CASSYIWTGGYEQYF.

This chain uses TRBV9 with TRBJ1-4; 7 bases agree with TRBD1. This CDR3 spans 15 amino acids. Germline CDR1 reads SGDLS; CDR2 reads YYNGEE. After removal of 2 bases from V and 8 bases from J, the junction contained 9 bases not matched to a gene. Here the CDR3 DNA reads TGTGCCAGCAGCGTCGGGACAGCGGTAATGGAAAAACTGTTTTTT. Its translation: CASSVGTAVMEKLFF.

The rearrangement joins TRBV2 to TRBJ2-1, with TRBD1 identical over 8 bases. V lost 6 bases and J lost 4; bases outside the gene matches: 8. The CDR3 runs to 15 residues. CDR1 and CDR2 from the germline V gene are SNHLY and FYNNEI. For the CDR3, the DNA is TGTGCCAGCAGATCAGGACAGGGATCTTACAATGAGCAGTTCTTC. As protein: CASRSGQGSYNEQFF.

The V call is TRBV28, the J call TRBJ2-1, with TRBD1 identical over 9 bases. This CDR3 region has 15 residues. The ends lost 3 bases at V and 6 bases at J; junction bases unmatched: 6. Germline CDR1 MDHEN, CDR2 SYDVKM. The DNA for the CDR3 is TGTGCCAGCAGTTTCAGGACAGGGGTGGGCAATGAGCAGTTCTTC. Its translation is CASSFRTGVGNEQFF. The full variable domain, rest sourced from reference TRBV28 and TRBJ2-1, is DVKVTQSSRYLVKRTGEKVFLECVQDMDHENMFWYRQDPGLGLRLIYFSYDVKMKEKGDIPEGYSVSREKKERFSLILESASTNQTSMYLCASSFRTGVGNEQFFGPGTRLTVL.

The rearrangement links TRBV5-6 to TRBJ1-1; D not certain. The CDR3 is made up of 13 amino acids. V was shortened by 1 base and J by 0 bases, with 4 bases between the two germline ends. The germline V gene has CDR1 SGHDT and CDR2 YYEEEE. The CDR3 bases are TGTGCCAGCAGCTTGACTTTGAACACTGAAGCTTTCTTT. The encoded protein is CASSLTLNTEAFF.

This chain connects TRBV30 to TRBJ1-2; D gene uncertain. The CDR3 length is 12 residues. V lost 5 bases, J lost 8 bases, and 15 bases lay in between. Germline CDR1 and CDR2: GTSNPN and SVGIG (reference sequence). The CDR3 nucleotides are TGTGCCTGGGAAGACCTGGGAGGCGGCTACACCTTC. This translates into CAWEDLGGGYTF.

The chain is built from TRBV2 and TRBJ2-1; TRBD2 aligns across 14 bases. There are 21 residues in the CDR3. With 6 bases clipped from V and 0 bases from J, the junction kept 16 bases outside the gene matches. CDR1 and CDR2 (germline): SNHLY, FYNNEI. CDR3 sequence reads: CASSAHLIGLAGGSSYNEQFF. CDR3 DNA sequence: TGTGCCAGCAGCGCCCACCTCATAGGACTAGCGGGAGGTAGCTCCTACAATGAGCAGTTCTTC.

In this sample, this clone turned up once. The chain joins TRBV29-1 to TRBJ1-2, with D possibly matching TRBD1 (5 bases). Trimming took off 3 bases at V and 3 bases at J, with 23 bases between the two ends. Germline loops: CDR1 SQVTM, CDR2 ANQGSEA. The CDR3 length is 17 residues. CDR3: CSVDGDPQDSGDYGYTF. CDR3 nucleotide sequence: TGCAGCGTTGACGGGGACCCTCAGGACTCGGGCGACTATGGCTACACCTTC.

This chain uses TRBV14 with TRBJ2-7; D gene ambiguous. The CDR3 sequence is 13 residues long. V lost 0 bases and J lost 6, with 9 bases in between. Germline V gene lookup returns CDR1 SGHDN and CDR2 FVKESK. The CDR3 is CASSQDEEPEQYF. The CDR3 coding sequence is TGTGCCAGCAGCCAAGACGAGGAACCCGAGCAGTACTTC.

V gene TRBV4-1 combines with J gene TRBJ2-2, with a weak D call TRBD2 (6 bases). This CDR3 spans 16 amino acids. Trimming left V 3 bases short and J 6 bases short, with 17 bases between. CDR1 is MGHRA, CDR2 YSYEKL, per germline. The CDR3 nucleotides read TGCGCCAGCAGCCATGTCCCGGGACTCGGGCCCGGGGAGCTGTTTTTT. It encodes CASSHVPGLGPGELFF.

Concerning this clone itself: This specimen includes other DNA sequences encoding the same CDR3. The gene calls are TRBV5-6 and TRBJ2-2, with D possibly TRBD1 on 6 matching bases. V was shortened by 2 bases and J by 2 bases, with 10 bases between the two germline ends. Germline assignment: CDR1 SGHDT and CDR2 YYEEEE. This CDR3 region has 15 residues. CDR3 protein: CASSLGQTNTGELFF. The CDR3, as DNA: TGTGCCAGCAGCTTAGGACAGACCAACACCGGGGAGCTGTTTTTT.

A word on this clone: Germline is not matched at one junction end, which may reflect a read error. J is TRBJ1-6 and V is TRBV19; D is possibly TRBD1 (6 bases). CDR1 and CDR2 from the germline V gene are LNHDA and SQIVND (reference sequence). The CDR3 length is 13 residues. The CDR3 nucleotides read TGTGCCAGTAGTATCCCCAACGGGGGCGGTCTCAACTTT. The encoded protein is CASSIPNGGGLNF. Full variable domain (remainder filled in from reference TRBV19 and TRBJ1-6): DGGITQSPKYLFRKEGQNVTLSCEQNLNHDAMYWYRQDPGQGLRLIYYSQIVNDFQKGDIAEGYSVSREKKESFPLTVTSAQKNPTAFYLCASSIPNGGGLNFGNGTRLTVT.

About this clone itself: The same CDR3 arises from other DNA sequences in this sample as well. The rearrangement joins TRBV27 to TRBJ2-7; possibly TRBD2 for D (5 bases). The CDR3 totals 13 residues. CDR1 is MNHEY and CDR2 is SMNVEV in the germline V gene (reference sequence). Deletions cut 3 bases from V and 1 base from J, with 7 bases between. DNA for the CDR3: TGTGCCAGCAGTTTTGGCGGGTCCTACGAGCAGTACTTC. This codes for CASSFGGSYEQYF.